What follows describes a single T cell receptor beta chain. The antigen is not known. Positively selected for CCR7, the CD45RO-negative cells used as naive CD8 cells excluded terminally differentiated effector memory CD45RA+ cells. The assay was immunoSEQ multiplex PCR, and TCRdb's table has in-frame clones only and misses some. The sample has roughly 600,000 clones, 95% to 98% seen once; the top ten hold 0.3% to 0.35%. This specimen belongs to a study of shared clonotypes between healthy human individuals. Study-wide background: CD4 naive cells filled three plates per donor, CD4 memory three, CD8 naive two and CD8 memory one. General study findings and limits: Generation probabilities of non-shared clonotypes were lower (relative to those shared by all four donors). Naive CD4 clonotype sharing across several donors was about 5%.

The receptor comes from a man aged 25-45 years in good health. What was sequenced was naive CD8+ T cells sorted from blood.

The CDR3 reads CASSDPGTSGYNEQFF. The CDR3 nucleotides are TGTGCCAGCAGTGATCCAGGGACTAGCGGATACAATGAGCAGTTCTTC. This sequence joins TRBV2 and TRBJ2-1; 11 bases are a match to TRBD2. Unmatched junction bases numbered 5, after V lost 3 bases and J lost 4 bases. Germline V lookup: CDR1 SNHLY, CDR2 FYNNEI. The CDR3 is 16 amino acids.